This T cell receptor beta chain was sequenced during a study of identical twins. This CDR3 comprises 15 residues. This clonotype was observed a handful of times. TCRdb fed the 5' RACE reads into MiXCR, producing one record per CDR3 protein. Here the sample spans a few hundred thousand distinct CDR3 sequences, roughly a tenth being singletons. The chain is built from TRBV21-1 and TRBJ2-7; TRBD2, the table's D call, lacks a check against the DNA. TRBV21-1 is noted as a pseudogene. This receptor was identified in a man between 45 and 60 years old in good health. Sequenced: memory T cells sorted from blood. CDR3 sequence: CAIRTGLAGINEQYF. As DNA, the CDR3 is TGTGCCATCAGAACCGGCCTAGCAGGCATCAACGAGCAGTACTTC.